Listed below are T cell receptor beta chains from one sample, sequenced in a study of beta chain features in type 1 diabetes. The data were produced by immunoSEQ multiplex PCR, yet TCRdb's version contains in-frame clones alone and is incomplete. The table has 600,000 to 750,000 clones, roughly 12% seen once; the top ten hold more than 0.095%. Material: naive CD4+ T cells from blood. Every receptor here comes from a man aged 30-40 years with type 1 diabetes. Each CDR3 is given with its conserved first and last residue. The D gene is left open where the match is weak. For some rows the clone size is stated as once, few or many, or as a class when expanded; others skip it.

size,V,J,D,CDR3,DNA
NA,TRBV7-2,TRBJ1-2,TRBD1,CASSQGQGRYGYTF,TGTGCCAGCAGCCAGGGACAGGGGAGGTATGGCTACACCTTC
NA,TRBV11-3,TRBJ2-3,NA,CASSPGVGPRVHTDTQYF,TGTGCCAGCAGCCCCGGGGTGGGCCCTCGGGTACACACAGATACGCAGTATTTT
few,TRBV9,TRBJ2-3,TRBD1,CASSPLGDSNELTDTQYF,TGTGCCAGCAGCCCCCTTGGGGACAGCAATGAACTCACAGATACGCAGTATTTT
NA,TRBV5-6,TRBJ2-5,NA,CASSLRSGMETQYF,TGTGCCAGCAGCCTCAGGTCAGGGATGGAGACCCAGTACTTC
NA,TRBV15,TRBJ1-2,TRBD1,CATSRGRGQADGYTF,TGTGCCACCAGCAGAGGCAGGGGGCAAGCAGATGGCTACACCTTC
few,TRBV5-1,TRBJ2-6,NA,CASSFVGVGPSGANVLTF,TGCGCCAGCAGCTTCGTTGGTGTCGGTCCCTCTGGGGCCAACGTCCTGACTTTC
few,TRBV9,TRBJ2-3,TRBD2,CASSVGASGVQDTQYF,TGTGCCAGCAGCGTAGGAGCTAGCGGGGTGCAAGATACGCAGTATTTT
NA,TRBV2,TRBJ2-3,NA,CASSVYVGPSTDTQYF,TGTGCCAGCAGTGTATACGTAGGGCCTAGCACAGATACGCAGTATTTT
NA,TRBV7-2,TRBJ1-6,NA,CAGSWGWNSPLHF,TGTGCCGGGAGTTGGGGGTGGAATTCACCCCTCCACTTT
NA,TRBV10-3,TRBJ2-3,NA,CAISGLPGSDTQYF,TGTGCCATCAGTGGACTGCCGGGATCGGATACGCAGTATTTT
NA,TRBV4-3,TRBJ2-7,TRBD2,CASSQDTSGVYEQYF,TGCGCCAGCAGCCAAGATACTAGCGGGGTCTACGAGCAGTACTTC
few,TRBV7-2,TRBJ2-7,TRBD2,CASSLAGGASGAYEQYF,TGTGCCAGCAGCTTAGCGGGAGGAGCTAGCGGTGCCTACGAGCAGTACTTC
few,TRBV7-9,TRBJ1-2,NA,CASSPLQGEGYTF,TGTGCCAGCAGCCCCCTACAGGGAGAAGGCTACACCTTC
NA,TRBV4-2,TRBJ1-2,TRBD1,CASSQFKDRGVYGYTF,TGTGCCAGCAGCCAATTTAAGGACAGGGGGGTGTATGGCTACACCTTC
few,TRBV9,TRBJ2-2,NA,CASSVGGAGELFF,TGTGCCAGCAGCGTAGGAGGGGCCGGGGAGCTGTTTTTT
NA,TRBV6-5,TRBJ2-5,TRBD2,CASSYGTSGGRTQYF,TGTGCCAGCAGTTACGGGACTAGCGGGGGGCGGACCCAGTACTTC
NA,TRBV6-6,TRBJ2-7,NA,CASKDRYEQYF,TGTGCCAGCAAGGACAGATACGAGCAGTACTTC
few,TRBV29-1,TRBJ2-7,NA,CSVVSGAVYEQYF,TGCAGCGTTGTAAGTGGGGCAGTCTACGAGCAGTACTTC
NA,TRBV19,TRBJ2-2,NA,CASGASRPGELFF,TGTGCCAGTGGAGCGAGTAGACCTGGGGAGCTGTTTTTT
NA,TRBV7-9,TRBJ1-3,NA,CASSSPGQANGNTIYF,TGTGCCAGCAGCTCACCGGGGCAGGCAAATGGAAACACCATATATTTT
few,TRBV29-1,TRBJ2-1,TRBD1,CSVSQGTTYNEQFF,TGCAGCGTCTCACAGGGGACAACATACAATGAGCAGTTCTTC
few,TRBV7-2,TRBJ2-7,NA,CASSLRLGASYEQYF,TGTGCCAGCAGCCTGAGACTCGGGGCCTCCTACGAGCAGTACTTC
few,TRBV19,TRBJ2-6,NA,CASRWTGSGANVLTF,TGTGCCAGTAGGTGGACCGGCTCTGGGGCCAACGTCCTGACTTTC
few,TRBV6-1,TRBJ2-7,NA,CASLRVPYEQYF,TGTGCCAGCCTAAGGGTACCCTACGAGCAGTACTTC
NA,TRBV28,TRBJ1-2,NA,CAIQAPSPAYGYTF,TGTGCCATCCAAGCCCCAAGCCCGGCCTATGGCTACACCTTC
few,TRBV10-3,TRBJ1-1,NA,CAISAENTEAFF,TGTGCCATCAGTGCGGAGAACACTGAAGCTTTCTTT
few,TRBV9,TRBJ1-2,NA,CASSVGGSYGYTF,TGTGCCAGCAGCGTAGGGGGTTCGTATGGCTACACCTTC
NA,TRBV25-1,TRBJ2-1,NA,CGSSSYNEQFF,TGTGGCTCGAGCTCCTACAATGAGCAGTTCTTC
few,TRBV19,TRBJ2-5,NA,CASSILPQGETQYF,TGTGCCAGTAGTATCCTCCCGCAGGGGGAGACCCAGTACTTC
NA,TRBV7-3,TRBJ2-2,TRBD2,CASSSTSGGNTGELFF,TGTGCCAGCAGCTCCACTAGCGGGGGGAACACCGGGGAGCTGTTTTTT
NA,TRBV14,TRBJ1-1,NA,CASSQVGTGRDTEAFF,TGTGCCAGCAGCCAAGTTGGTACAGGTAGGGACACTGAAGCTTTCTTT
few,TRBV5-1,TRBJ1-4,TRBD1,CASSSTGATNEKLFF,TGCGCCAGCAGTTCGACAGGGGCAACTAATGAAAAACTGTTTTTT
few,TRBV4-2,TRBJ1-1,NA,CASSQGGSPAEAFF,TGTGCCAGCAGCCAAGGGGGCAGCCCCGCTGAAGCTTTCTTT
NA,TRBV7-2,TRBJ1-1,TRBD1,CASSVDRDRVEAFF,TGTGCCAGCAGCGTTGACCGGGACAGGGTAGAAGCTTTCTTT
once,TRBV6-5,TRBJ1-6,NA,CASTVGRGNSPLHF,TGTGCCAGCACGGTGGGGCGGGGGAATTCACCCCTCCACTTT
few,TRBV2,TRBJ1-2,TRBD1,CASSESRTGDGYTF,TGTGCCAGCAGTGAATCCCGGACAGGGGATGGCTACACCTTC
NA,TRBV18,TRBJ2-2,NA,CASSRTDTYTGELFF,TGTGCCAGCTCCCGCACGGACACTTACACCGGGGAGCTGTTTTTT
few,TRBV10-3,TRBJ1-1,TRBD1,CAIRTGQGRTEAFF,TGTGCCATCAGGACAGGGCAGGGAAGGACTGAAGCTTTCTTT
NA,TRBV2,TRBJ1-5,NA,CASSEALRTYSNQPQHF,TGTGCCAGCAGTGAAGCGCTTAGGACCTATAGCAATCAGCCCCAGCATTTT
few,TRBV27,TRBJ2-7,NA,CASSRGQGFYYEQYF,TGTGCCAGCAGTAGGGGACAAGGCTTTTACTACGAGCAGTACTTC